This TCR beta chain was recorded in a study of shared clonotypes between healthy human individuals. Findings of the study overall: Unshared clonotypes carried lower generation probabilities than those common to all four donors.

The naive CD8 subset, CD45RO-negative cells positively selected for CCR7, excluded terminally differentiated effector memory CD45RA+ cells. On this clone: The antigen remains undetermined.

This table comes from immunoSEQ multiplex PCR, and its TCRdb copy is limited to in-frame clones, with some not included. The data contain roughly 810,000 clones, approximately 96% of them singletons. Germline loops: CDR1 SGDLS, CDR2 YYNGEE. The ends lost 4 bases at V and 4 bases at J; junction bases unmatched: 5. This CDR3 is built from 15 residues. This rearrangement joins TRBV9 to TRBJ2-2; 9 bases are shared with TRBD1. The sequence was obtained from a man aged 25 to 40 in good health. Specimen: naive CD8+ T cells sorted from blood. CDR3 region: CASSRTGGPTGELFF. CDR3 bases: TGTGCCAGCAGCCGCACAGGGGGCCCCACCGGGGAGCTGTTTTTT.